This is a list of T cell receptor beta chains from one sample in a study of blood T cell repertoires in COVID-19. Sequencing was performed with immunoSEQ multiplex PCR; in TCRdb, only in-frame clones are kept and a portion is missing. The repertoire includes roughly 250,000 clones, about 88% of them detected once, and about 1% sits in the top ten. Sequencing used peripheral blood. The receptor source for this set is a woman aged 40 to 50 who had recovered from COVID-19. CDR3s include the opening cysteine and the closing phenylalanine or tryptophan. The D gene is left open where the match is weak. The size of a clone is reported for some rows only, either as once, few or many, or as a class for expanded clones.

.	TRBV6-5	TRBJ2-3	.	CASGREGRDTQYF	TGTGCCAGCGGCCGAGAGGGGAGGGATACGCAGTATTTT
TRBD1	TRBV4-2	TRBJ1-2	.	CASSSTGGRTMDYGYTF	TGTGCCAGCAGCTCCACAGGGGGTCGGACGATGGACTATGGCTACACCTTC
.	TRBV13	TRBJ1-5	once	CASSLGPEQPQHF	TGTGCCAGCAGCTTAGGCCCGGAGCAGCCCCAGCATTTT
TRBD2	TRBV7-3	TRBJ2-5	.	CASSPRGSGMGETQYF	TGTGCCAGCAGCCCTCGGGGTAGCGGGATGGGCGAGACCCAGTACTTC
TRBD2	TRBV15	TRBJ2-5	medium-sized	CATSRVGGETQYF	TGTGCCACCAGCAGAGTGGGGGGGGAGACCCAGTACTTC
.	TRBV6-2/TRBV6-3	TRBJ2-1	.	CASSYSKMRGNEQFF	TGTGCCAGCAGTTACTCGAAGATGAGGGGGAATGAGCAGTTCTTC
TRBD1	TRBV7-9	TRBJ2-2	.	CASRPGTGGTGELFF	TGTGCCAGCAGACCCGGGACAGGGGGTACCGGGGAGCTGTTTTTT
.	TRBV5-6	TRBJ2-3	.	CASWGRGTDTQYF	TGTGCCAGCTGGGGGCGAGGGACAGATACGCAGTATTTT
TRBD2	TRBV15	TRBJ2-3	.	CATSREASGRVTDTQYF	TGTGCCACCAGCAGAGAAGCTAGCGGGAGGGTGACAGATACGCAGTATTTT
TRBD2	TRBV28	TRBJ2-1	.	CASSLYSGVTYNEQFF	TGTGCCAGCAGTTTATATAGCGGGGTCACCTACAATGAGCAGTTCTTC
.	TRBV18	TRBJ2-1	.	CASSQTPYNEQFF	TGTGCCAGCTCCCAGACTCCCTACAATGAGCAGTTCTTC
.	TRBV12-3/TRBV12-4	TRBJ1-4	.	CASTAGLELFF	TGTGCCAGCACCGCGGGCCTGGAACTGTTTTTT
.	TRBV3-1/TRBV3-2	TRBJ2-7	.	CASSQTGWGVYEQYF	TGTGCCAGCAGCCAGACGGGATGGGGGGTCTACGAGCAGTACTTC
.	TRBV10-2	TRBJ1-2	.	CASSSQEWVNYGYTF	TGCGCCAGCAGTAGCCAGGAATGGGTAAACTATGGCTACACCTTC
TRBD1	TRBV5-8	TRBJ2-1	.	CASSQTGASYNEQFF	TGTGCCAGCAGCCAAACAGGGGCCTCCTACAATGAGCAGTTCTTC
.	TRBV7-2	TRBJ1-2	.	CASSSQGGGPGYGYTF	TGTGCCAGCAGCTCCCAAGGTGGCGGGCCCGGCTATGGCTACACCTTC
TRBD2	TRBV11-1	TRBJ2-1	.	CASSWTSLGYNEQFF	TGTGCCAGCAGCTGGACTAGCTTGGGCTACAATGAGCAGTTCTTC
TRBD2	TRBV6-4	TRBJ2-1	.	CASSDSPGLAGGVSYNEQFF	TGTGCCAGCAGTGACTCTCCGGGACTAGCGGGAGGGGTGTCCTACAATGAGCAGTTCTTC
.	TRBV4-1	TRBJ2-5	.	CASSRAPQETQYF	TGCGCCAGCAGCCGGGCCCCACAAGAGACCCAGTACTTC
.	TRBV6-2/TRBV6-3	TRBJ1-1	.	CASSDPAGWPMNTEAFF	TGTGCCAGCAGTGACCCCGCAGGGTGGCCTATGAACACTGAAGCTTTCTTT
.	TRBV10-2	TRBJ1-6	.	CASRGRAGNSPLHF	TGCGCCAGCAGGGGGCGGGCGGGAAATTCACCCCTCCACTTT
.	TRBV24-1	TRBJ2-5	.	CATSDFGGETQYF	TGTGCCACCAGTGATTTCGGAGGGGAGACCCAGTACTTC
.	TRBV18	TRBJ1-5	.	CASSPPGHRGNQPQHF	TGTGCCAGCTCACCCCCCGGACATCGGGGCAATCAGCCCCAGCATTTT
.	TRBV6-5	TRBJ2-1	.	CASSSQGPYNEQFF	TGTGCCAGCAGTTCCCAGGGCCCCTACAATGAGCAGTTCTTC
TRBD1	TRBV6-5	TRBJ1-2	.	CASSLTGGIGYTF	TGTGCCAGCAGTCTGACAGGGGGCATTGGCTACACCTTC
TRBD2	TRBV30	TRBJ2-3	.	CAWSALAGGPDTQYF	TGTGCCTGGAGCGCCCTAGCGGGAGGGCCAGATACGCAGTATTTT
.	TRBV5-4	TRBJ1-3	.	CASSLQGSSGNTIYF	TGTGCCAGCAGCTTGCAGGGGAGCTCTGGAAACACCATATATTTT
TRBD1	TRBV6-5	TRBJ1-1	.	CASSPGTGGTEAFF	TGTGCCAGCAGTCCCGGGACAGGGGGCACTGAAGCTTTCTTT
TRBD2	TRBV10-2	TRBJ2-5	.	CASSLSGTYQETQYF	TGCGCCAGCAGCCTTAGCGGGACGTACCAAGAGACCCAGTACTTC
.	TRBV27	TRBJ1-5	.	CASSFLGGNQPQHF	TGTGCCAGCAGTTTTCTGGGAGGCAATCAGCCCCAGCATTTT
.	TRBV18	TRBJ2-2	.	CASAPLVGGNTGELFF	TGTGCCAGCGCACCCTTAGTCGGAGGGAACACCGGGGAGCTGTTTTTT
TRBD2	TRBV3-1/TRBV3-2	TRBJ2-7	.	CASSHHGLAGGYSSYEQYF	TGTGCCAGCAGCCACCACGGGTTAGCGGGAGGGTATAGCTCCTACGAGCAGTACTTC